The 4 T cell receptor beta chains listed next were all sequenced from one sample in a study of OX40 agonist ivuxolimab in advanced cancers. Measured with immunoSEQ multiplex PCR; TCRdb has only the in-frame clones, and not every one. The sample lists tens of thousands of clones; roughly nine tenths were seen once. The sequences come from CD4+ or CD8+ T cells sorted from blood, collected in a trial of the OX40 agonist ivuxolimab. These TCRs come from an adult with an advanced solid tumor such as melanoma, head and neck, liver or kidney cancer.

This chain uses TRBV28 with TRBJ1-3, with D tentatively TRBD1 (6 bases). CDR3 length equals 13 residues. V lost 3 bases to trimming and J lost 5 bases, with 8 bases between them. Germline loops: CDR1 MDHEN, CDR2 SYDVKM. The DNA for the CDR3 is TGTGCCAGCAGTTTGACAGGACGAAACACCATATATTTT. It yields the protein CASSLTGRNTIYF.

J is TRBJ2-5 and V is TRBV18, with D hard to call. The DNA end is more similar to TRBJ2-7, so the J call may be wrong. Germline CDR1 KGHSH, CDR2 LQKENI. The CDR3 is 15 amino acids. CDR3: CASSPNPGDGYEQYF. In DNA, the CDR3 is TGTGCCAGCTCACCAAACCCGGGTGACGGCTACGAGCAGTACTTC.

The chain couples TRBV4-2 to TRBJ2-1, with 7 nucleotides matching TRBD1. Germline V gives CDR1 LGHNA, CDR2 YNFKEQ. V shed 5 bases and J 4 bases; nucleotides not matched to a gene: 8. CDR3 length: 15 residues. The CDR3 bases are TGTGCCAGCAGCTTGGCCGGGACAGCGTACAATGAGCAGTTCTTC. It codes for CASSLAGTAYNEQFF.

The CDR3 DNA is TGTGCCTTCAACCGGGGTCACACTGAAGCTTTCTTT. Protein product: CAFNRGHTEAFF. The chain combines TRBV30 with TRBJ1-1; D remains unclear. The CDR3 runs to 12 residues. Germline V gives CDR1 GTSNPN, CDR2 SVGIG (reference sequence). V lost 7 bases, J lost 3 bases, and 12 bases lay in between.